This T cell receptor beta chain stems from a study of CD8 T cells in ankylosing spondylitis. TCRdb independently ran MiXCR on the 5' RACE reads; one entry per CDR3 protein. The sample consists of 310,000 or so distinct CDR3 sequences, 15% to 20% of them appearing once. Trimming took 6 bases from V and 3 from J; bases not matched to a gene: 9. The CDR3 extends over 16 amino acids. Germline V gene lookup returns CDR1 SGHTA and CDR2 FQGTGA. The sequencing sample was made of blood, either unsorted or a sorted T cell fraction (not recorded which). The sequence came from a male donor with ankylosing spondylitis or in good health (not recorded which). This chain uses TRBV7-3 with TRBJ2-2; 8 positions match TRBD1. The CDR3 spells CASREYRGLDTGELFF. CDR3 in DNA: TGTGCCAGCAGGGAGTACAGGGGGTTAGACACCGGGGAGCTGTTTTTT.